The rows below give T cell receptor beta chains drawn from one sample of a study of T cells in Graves' hyperthyroidism and ophthalmopathy. In TCRdb, the multiplex PCR reads were re-called with MiXCR into one record per CDR3 protein. Of nearly 600,000 distinct CDR3 sequences listed, more than 11% were seen once; the top ten hold almost 6%. Sequenced: blood. These receptors all come from a woman aged 30 to 39 with Graves' hyperthyroidism that later progressed to Graves' ophthalmopathy. Both conserved end residues are trimmed from each CDR3. The size of a clone is reported for some rows only, either as once, few or many, or as a class for expanded clones.

>TRBV6-1|many|TRBJ2-2
ASVDPYGGEGTGELF
>TRBV25-1|.|TRBJ2-1
ASMRGGGWYEQF
>TRBV20-1|many|TRBJ2-1
SAAHNLAEF
>TRBV6-5|.|TRBJ2-5
ASSYLVEETQY
>TRBV6-1|.|TRBJ2-1
AAVLYNEQF
>TRBV20-1|many|TRBJ2-7
SAARRQVGRSYEQY
>TRBV4-1|.|TRBJ2-5
ASSQDIASGSLKTQY
>TRBV7-9|many|TRBJ1-1
ASSAQDRERNTEAF
>TRBV11-2|.|TRBJ2-7
ASSLGPTGDEQY
>TRBV20-1|.|TRBJ2-7
SAEGGAKTNDEQY
>TRBV9|.|TRBJ2-7
ASSVGVGREGPEQY
>TRBV2|many|TRBJ1-1
ASSEEGALEAF
>TRBV13|many|TRBJ2-5
ASSRAREETQY
>TRBV7-9|many|TRBJ2-6
ASSFGQGGISGANVLT
>TRBV5-8|few|TRBJ1-5
ASSQDRGRWDQPQH
>TRBV10-3|many|TRBJ2-7
ATETGGEYEQY
>TRBV12-3/TRBV12-4|.|TRBJ2-1
ASSLKANEQF
>TRBV7-2|many|TRBJ2-1
ASSLGVPSVDEQF
>TRBV6-1|.|TRBJ1-2
ASNPTGAITNYGYT
>TRBV11-2|many|TRBJ2-1
ASSLMPNSNEQF
>TRBV30|few|TRBJ2-5
AWNVGGGGETQY
>TRBV7-9|many|TRBJ2-1
ASSLGLAFGEQF
>TRBV10-3|many|TRBJ2-1
ATTPSLGLAGGRNNEQF
>TRBV7-9|.|TRBJ1-2
ASSQNRDGYGYT
>TRBV7-9|few|TRBJ2-3
ASSSRGTGLRTDTQY
>TRBV28|many|TRBJ1-5
ASRAPGLSQPQH
>TRBV5-1|few|TRBJ1-1
ASSLTGTGTNEAF
>TRBV5-1|.|TRBJ2-6
ASSWGGNPRANVLT
>TRBV4-3|once|TRBJ2-3
ASSQGVPMGDTQY
>TRBV28|many|TRBJ2-7
ASRDGTGANYEQY
>TRBV28|many|TRBJ1-1
AGVGGTNTEAF
>TRBV18|many|TRBJ2-5
ASSPLAGDQETQY
>TRBV6-1|.|TRBJ1-5
ASSEEGFQPQH
>TRBV9|many|TRBJ2-2
ASSVSAGGVVGELF
>TRBV19|many|TRBJ2-7
ASSMAPGYEQY
>TRBV28|many|TRBJ2-7
ASYNDRLADSSYEQY
>TRBV7-3|many|TRBJ2-1
ASSTGLDGNEQF
>TRBV10-3|many|TRBJ2-1
ATSPGADNEQF
>TRBV15|once|TRBJ2-5
ATSRVGGSGNQETQY
>TRBV5-1|few|TRBJ2-6
ASTSGSGANVLT
>TRBV12-3/TRBV12-4|many|TRBJ2-1
ASSPTTGYRWGEQF
>TRBV11-2|many|TRBJ2-4
ASSHIQGRRNIQY
>TRBV20-1|many|TRBJ1-2
SANGYT
>TRBV18|.|TRBJ1-1
ASSRLNGQWNTEAF
>TRBV5-1|.|TRBJ2-7
ASSLPLAGISYEQY
>TRBV11-2|many|TRBJ2-3
ASSFGLADTQY
>TRBV20-1|few|TRBJ2-3
SAGKGGGTDTQY